This TCR beta chain originates from a study of blood T cells in healthy people across ages. The authors ran a second PCR of about 6 to 11 cycles using a sample-barcoded 5' primer and a J-beta primer mix. Via MiXCR, TCRdb re-called the 5' RACE reads, giving one row per CDR3 protein. The table has around 1.5 million distinct CDR3 sequences, around 39% seen once; the top ten hold roughly 7.9%. The germline gives CDR1 DFQATT, CDR2 SNEGSKA (reference sequence). Trimming removed 6 bases from V and 4 bases from J; junction bases left unmatched: 7. There are 16 residues in the CDR3. This chain links TRBV20-1 with TRBJ2-1; TRBD2 aligns across 15 bases. Sequencing was performed on blood. The sequence was obtained from a woman aged 18-30 years in good health. In nucleotides, the CDR3 is TGCAGTGCAACCCCCGGGACTAGCGGGGGGTACAATGAGCAGTTCTTC. Translated: CSATPGTSGGYNEQFF.